This T cell receptor (beta chain) was obtained from a study of blood T cell repertoires in COVID-19. For the study at large: From T cells, B-cell-depleted T cells, or PBMCs came the material, which was cDNA or gDNA.

The CDR3 covers 13 residues. Trimming took 7 bases from V and 1 from J, leaving 8 bases between them. CDR1 MGHDK and CDR2 SYGVNS come from the germline V gene. How the authors handled the data: Amplification with reference gene primers provided the estimates of nucleated cell counts. Generated by immunoSEQ multiplex PCR, the TCRdb table keeps only in-frame clones and is missing some. V and J calls and clone size come straight from that table; D and trimming were deduced from the DNA. The repertoire includes under 250,000 clones, just under 85% of them detected once, and less than 8% sits in the top ten.

V and J are TRBV25-1 and TRBJ1-3; D remains ambiguous. The TCR sequence derives from a woman in her fifties or sixties with active or convalescent COVID-19. Sequenced input: peripheral blood. The CDR3 loop reads CASTLTSGNTIYF. The CDR3 DNA sequence: TGTGCCAGCACCCTCACATCTGGAAACACCATATATTTT. Drawing the rest from reference TRBV25-1 and TRBJ1-3, the complete variable domain is EADIYQTPRYLVIGTGKKITLECSQTMGHDKMYWYQQDPGMELHLIHYSYGVNSTEKGDLSSESTVSRIRTEHFPLTLESARPSHTSQYLCASTLTSGNTIYFGEGSWLTVV.